The clone carrying this T cell receptor (beta chain) has more than one count but fewer than ten. Its specificity is unknown. Uncontrolled infection, other autoimmune disease, pregnancy or lactation barred patients from enrollment. Approximately 10 ml of fresh peripheral blood supplied the PBMCs. RNA transcripts yielded amplified TCR beta CDR3 regions. TCR CDR3 underwent first-round RT-PCR with the HTBI primer set. Each CDR3 protein is one row after TCRdb ran MiXCR on the multiplex PCR reads. The sample carries fewer than 750,000 distinct CDR3 sequences, roughly 14% recorded once. Trimming cost V 1 base and J 0 bases; bases outside gene matches: 6. The CDR3 spans 17 residues. From germline, CDR1 is LGHNA and CDR2 YNFKEQ. The data originate from a study of T cells in Graves' hyperthyroidism and ophthalmopathy. Notes on the study in general: Ophthalmopathy was separated from stable hyperthyroidism by a 13 V-J model.

The sequence was obtained from a woman aged 45 to 65 with Graves' ophthalmopathy. The source material was blood. The gene calls are TRBV4-2 and TRBJ1-1, with 9 nucleotides matching TRBD1. The CDR3 region is CASSQGTGESMNTEAFF. In nucleotides, the CDR3 is TGTGCCAGCAGCCAAGGGACAGGGGAGAGCATGAACACTGAAGCTTTCTTT.